This T cell receptor beta chain was identified during a study of T cells in Graves' hyperthyroidism and ophthalmopathy. The study's findings and limits: Appearing also in blood were most of the thyroid clonotypes expanded above 0.001.

With regard to this clonotype: What it binds is not known.

Lactation, pregnancy, other autoimmune disease or uncontrolled infection led to exclusion of patients. Thyroid ultrasound, orbital computed tomography, clinical symptoms, and serum thyroxine and TRAb underpinned diagnoses. It was roughly 10 ml of fresh peripheral blood that supplied the PBMCs. Authors of the study amplified TCR beta CDR3 regions from RNA transcripts. HTBI primers were used for first-round RT-PCR of the TCR CDR3. TCRdb re-called the multiplex PCR reads through MiXCR, storing one row per CDR3 protein. The data show about 300,000 distinct CDR3 sequences, less than 20% seen once. The sequence was obtained from a man aged 45-60 years with Graves' ophthalmopathy. Material for sequencing was blood.

CDR3 bases: TGCGCCAGCGAGCGGGAGCCTAAAGAGACCCAGTACTTC. Translation gives CASEREPKETQYF. V gene TRBV5-1 combines with J gene TRBJ2-5; 8 bases are a match to TRBD2. In germline, CDR1 is SGHRS, CDR2 YFSETQ. The J segment lost 3 bases and the V segment lost 7 bases, leaving 5 bases of the junction unmatched. There are 13 residues in the CDR3.